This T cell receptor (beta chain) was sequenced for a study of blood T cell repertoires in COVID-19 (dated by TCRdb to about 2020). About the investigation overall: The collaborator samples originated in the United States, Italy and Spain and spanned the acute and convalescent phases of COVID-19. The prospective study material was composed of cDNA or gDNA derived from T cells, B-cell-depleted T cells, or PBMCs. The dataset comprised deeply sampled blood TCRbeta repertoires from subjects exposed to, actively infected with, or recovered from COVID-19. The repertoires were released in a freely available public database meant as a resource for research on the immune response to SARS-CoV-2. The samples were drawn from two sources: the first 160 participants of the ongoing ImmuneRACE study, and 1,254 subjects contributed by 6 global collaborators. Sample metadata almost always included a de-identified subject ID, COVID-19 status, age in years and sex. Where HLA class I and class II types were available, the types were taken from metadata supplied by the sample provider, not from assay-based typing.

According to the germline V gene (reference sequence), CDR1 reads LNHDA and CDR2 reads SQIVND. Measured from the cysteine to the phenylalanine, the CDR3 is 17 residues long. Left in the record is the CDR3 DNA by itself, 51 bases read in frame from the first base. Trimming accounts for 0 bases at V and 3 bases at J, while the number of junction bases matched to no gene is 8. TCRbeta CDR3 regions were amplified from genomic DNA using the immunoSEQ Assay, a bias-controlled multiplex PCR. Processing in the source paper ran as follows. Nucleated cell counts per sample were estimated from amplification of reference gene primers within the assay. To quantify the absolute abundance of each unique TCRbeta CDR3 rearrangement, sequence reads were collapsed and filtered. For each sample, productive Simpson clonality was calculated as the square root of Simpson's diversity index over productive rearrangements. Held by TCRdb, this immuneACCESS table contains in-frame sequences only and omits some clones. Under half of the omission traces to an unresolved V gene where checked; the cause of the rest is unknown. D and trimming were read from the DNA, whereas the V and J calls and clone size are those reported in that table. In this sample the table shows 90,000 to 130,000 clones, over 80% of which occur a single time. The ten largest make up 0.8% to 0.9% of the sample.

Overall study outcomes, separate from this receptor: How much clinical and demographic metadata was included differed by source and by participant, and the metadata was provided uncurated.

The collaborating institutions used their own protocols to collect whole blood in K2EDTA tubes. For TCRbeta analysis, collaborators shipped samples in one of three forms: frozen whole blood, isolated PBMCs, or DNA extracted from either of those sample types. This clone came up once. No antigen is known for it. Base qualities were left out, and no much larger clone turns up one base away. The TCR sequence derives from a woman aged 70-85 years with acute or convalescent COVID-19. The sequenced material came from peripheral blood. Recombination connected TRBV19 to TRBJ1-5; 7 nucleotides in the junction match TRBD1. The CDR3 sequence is CASSIDRGAASNQPQHF. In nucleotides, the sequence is TGTGCCAGTAGTATAGACAGGGGGGCGGCCTCCAATCAGCCCCAGCATTTT. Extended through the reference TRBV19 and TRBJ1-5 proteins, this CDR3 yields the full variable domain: DGGITQSPKYLFRKEGQNVTLSCEQNLNHDAMYWYRQDPGQGLRLIYYSQIVNDFQKGDIAEGYSVSREKKESFPLTVTSAQKNPTAFYLCASSIDRGAASNQPQHFGDGTRLSIL.